Many counts were recorded for the clone carrying this T cell receptor beta chain. The CDR3 extends over 12 amino acids. Trimming shortened V by 6 bases and J by 10 bases, and 10 bases separated the two germline ends. One entry per CDR3 protein results from TCRdb running MiXCR on the RT-PCR reads. The sample shows almost 700,000 distinct CDR3 sequences, 13% to 15% of them seen only once. The chain couples TRBV12-3 or TRBV12-4 to TRBJ1-6; D unclear. The sequence derives from a female donor in good health, serving as a healthy control. Material: memory CD4+ T cells from blood. This CDR3 reads CASSPIGSPLHF. The CDR3 bases are TGTGCCAGCAGCCCTATTGGCTCACCCCTCCACTTT.